The following is a T cell receptor (beta chain) sequence with its context. Blood libraries mostly used roughly 0.5 ug genomic DNA, six replicates each. The repertoire was sequenced with immunoSEQ multiplex PCR; TCRdb's copy has only in-frame clones and lacks some. The sample shows some 15,000 clones, over 55% of them seen only once. This entry is derived from a study of neoadjuvant anti-PD-1 for oral cavity cancer. In the study overall: Patients without progression received a fourth nivolumab dose around day 43, then surgical resection on days 50-56.

The V and J ends lost 0 bases and 0 bases respectively, with 4 bases between them. CDR1 and CDR2 from the germline V gene are SGHRS and YFSETQ. This CDR3 has 14 amino acids. Time point: after neoadjuvant nivolumab, at surgical resection. Patients had HPV-negative, locally advanced oral cavity squamous cell carcinoma. This clonotype was sampled from a person aged 40-85 years with oral cavity squamous cell carcinoma. Sequencing was performed on PBMCs, taken after nivolumab (anti-PD-1) treatment. The chain links TRBV5-1 to TRBJ2-1; D not certain. The CDR3 nucleotides read TGCGCCAGCAGCTTGGAGAGCTCCTACAATGAGCAGTTCTTC. Translating gives CASSLESSYNEQFF.